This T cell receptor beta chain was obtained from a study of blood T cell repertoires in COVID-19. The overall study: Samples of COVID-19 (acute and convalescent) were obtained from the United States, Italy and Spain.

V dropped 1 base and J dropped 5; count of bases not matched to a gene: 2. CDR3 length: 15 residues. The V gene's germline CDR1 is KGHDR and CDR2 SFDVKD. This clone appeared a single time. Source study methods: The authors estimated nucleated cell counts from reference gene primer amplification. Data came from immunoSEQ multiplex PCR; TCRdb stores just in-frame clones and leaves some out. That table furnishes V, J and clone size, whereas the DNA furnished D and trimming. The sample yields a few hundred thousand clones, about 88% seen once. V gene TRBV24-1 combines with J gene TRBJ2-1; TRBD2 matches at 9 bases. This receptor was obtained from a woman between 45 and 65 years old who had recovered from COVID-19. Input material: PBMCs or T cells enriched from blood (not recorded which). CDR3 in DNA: TGTGCCACCAGTGATTTAAGCGGGAGGAACAATGAGCAGTTCTTC. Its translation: CATSDLSGRNNEQFF.